This T cell receptor beta chain was found in a study of regulatory T cells in long-lasting Graves disease. Arm-PCR with iRepertoire HTBI primers amplified the CDR3 regions for these TCR beta libraries. MiXCR was run by TCRdb on the multiplex PCR reads, yielding one entry per CDR3 protein. This sample yields 250,000 or so distinct CDR3 sequences, of which 15% to 20% are seen a single time; 13% to 15% belongs to the top ten. This clonotype was found many times. Time point defined: newly diagnosed GD, antithyroid drugs for less than 3 months. After RNA was extracted from PBMCs, the TCR library was made from it. V was pared by 0 bases and J by 3 bases, with 9 bases between. The CDR3 covers 14 residues. CDR1 is SEHNR, CDR2 FQNEAQ, per germline (reference sequence). In addition, the sample was reused for a study of T cells in Graves' hyperthyroidism and ophthalmopathy. That source adds: No progression to ophthalmopathy during 18 months of follow-up defined stable disease.

This clonotype was obtained from a woman in her 30s with Graves disease. The chain combines TRBV7-9 with TRBJ2-7, with D possibly TRBD1 on 5 matching bases. The source material was peripheral blood mononuclear cells (PBMCs), sampled at new diagnosis, from a patient treated with antithyroid drugs. As DNA, the CDR3 is TGTGCCAGCAGCTTAGCGCAGGGATTCTACGAGCAGTACTTC. Translation: CASSLAQGFYEQYF. The complete variable domain, with remaining parts taken from reference TRBV7-9 and TRBJ2-7, reads DTGVSQNPRHKITKRGQNVTFRCDPISEHNRLYWYRQTLGQGPEFLTYFQNEAQLEKSRLLSDRFSAERPKGSFSTLEIQRTEQGDSAMYLCASSLAQGFYEQYFGPGTRLTVT.